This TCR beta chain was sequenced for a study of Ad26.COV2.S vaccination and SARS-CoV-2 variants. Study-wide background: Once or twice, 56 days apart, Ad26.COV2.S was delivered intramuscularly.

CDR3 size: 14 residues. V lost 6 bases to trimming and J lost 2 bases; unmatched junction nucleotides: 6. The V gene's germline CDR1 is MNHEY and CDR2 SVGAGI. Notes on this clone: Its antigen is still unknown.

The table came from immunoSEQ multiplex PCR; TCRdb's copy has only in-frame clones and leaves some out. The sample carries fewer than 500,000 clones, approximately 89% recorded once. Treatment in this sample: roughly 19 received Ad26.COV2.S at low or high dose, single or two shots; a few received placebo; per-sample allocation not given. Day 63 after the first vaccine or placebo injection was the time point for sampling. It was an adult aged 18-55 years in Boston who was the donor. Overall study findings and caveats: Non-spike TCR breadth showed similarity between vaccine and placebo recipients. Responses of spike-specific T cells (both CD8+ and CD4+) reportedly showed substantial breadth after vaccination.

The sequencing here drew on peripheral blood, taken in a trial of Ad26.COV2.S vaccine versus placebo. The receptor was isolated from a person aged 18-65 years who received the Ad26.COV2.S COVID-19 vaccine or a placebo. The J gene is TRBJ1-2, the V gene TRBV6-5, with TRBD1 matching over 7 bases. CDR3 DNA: TGTGCCAGCAGCCCAAGACAGGGCAACTATGGCTACACCTTC. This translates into CASSPRQGNYGYTF.